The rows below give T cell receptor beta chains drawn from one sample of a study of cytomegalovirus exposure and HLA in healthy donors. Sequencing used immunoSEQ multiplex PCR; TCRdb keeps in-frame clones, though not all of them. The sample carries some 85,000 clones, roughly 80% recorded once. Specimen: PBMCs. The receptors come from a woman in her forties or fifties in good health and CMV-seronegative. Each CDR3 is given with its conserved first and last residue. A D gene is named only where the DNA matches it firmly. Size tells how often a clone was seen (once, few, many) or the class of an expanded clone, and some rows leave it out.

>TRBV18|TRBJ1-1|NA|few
TGTGCCAGCTCAGCCGGGACTGAGAACACTGAAGCTTTCTTT
CASSAGTENTEAFF
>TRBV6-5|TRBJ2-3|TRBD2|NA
TGTGCCAGCCAAACAGGGACTAGCGGGGGCGATACGCAGTATTTT
CASQTGTSGGDTQYF
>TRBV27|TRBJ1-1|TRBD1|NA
TGTGCCAGCAGGGGACAGGGGGGGAACACTGAAGCTTTCTTT
CASRGQGGNTEAFF
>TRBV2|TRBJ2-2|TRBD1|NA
TGTGCCAGCAGTGAAGGACAGGGGACGAACACCGGGGAGCTGTTTTTT
CASSEGQGTNTGELFF
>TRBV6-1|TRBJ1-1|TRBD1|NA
TGTGCCAGCAGTGCGACAGGGGTGGGGGGAGCTTTCTTT
CASSATGVGGAFF
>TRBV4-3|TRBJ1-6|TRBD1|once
TGCGCCAGCAGCCAAGCAGGGGGCGTGAAAAATTCACCCCTCCACTTT
CASSQAGGVKNSPLHF
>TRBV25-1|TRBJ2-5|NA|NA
TGTGCCAGCAGTGAACAGGGAGAGACCCAGTACTTC
CASSEQGETQYF
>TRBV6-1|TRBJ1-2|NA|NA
TGTGCCAGCCAAGGGGTGGGCAGCTATGGCTACACCTTC
CASQGVGSYGYTF
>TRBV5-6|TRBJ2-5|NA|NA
TGTGCCAGCAGCTTTATAAAGTCTCGAGGTGGGGAGACCCAGTACTTC
CASSFIKSRGGETQYF
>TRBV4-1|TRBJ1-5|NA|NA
TGCGCCAGCAGCCAAGTCGGGAATCAGCCCCAGCATTTT
CASSQVGNQPQHF
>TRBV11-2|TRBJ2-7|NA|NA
TGTGCCAGCAGCTTAGACCCTAGTTCCTCCTACGAGCAGTACTTC
CASSLDPSSSYEQYF
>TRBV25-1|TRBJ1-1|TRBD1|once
TGTGCCAGCAGTGAAGCAGGGGGTCTCCTGAACACTGAAGCTTTCTTT
CASSEAGGLLNTEAFF
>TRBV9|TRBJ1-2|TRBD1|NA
TGTGCCAGCAGCGCCTCCGGGACAGCGTATGGCTACACCTTC
CASSASGTAYGYTF
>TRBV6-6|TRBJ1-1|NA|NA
TGTGCCAGCACCGAACGTCAAGGGGTCACTGAAGCTTTCTTT
CASTERQGVTEAFF
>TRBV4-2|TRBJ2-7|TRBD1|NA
TGTGCCAGCAGCTACACCCGGGACAGGGGCTACGAGCAGTACTTC
CASSYTRDRGYEQYF
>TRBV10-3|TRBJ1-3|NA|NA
TGTGCCATCAGTGAGTCGCAGGGGCTACGGAACACCATATATTTT
CAISESQGLRNTIYF
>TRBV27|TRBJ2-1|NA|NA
TGTGCCAGCAGTTTGGGAGGGGGGGCCAATAATGAGCAGTTCTTC
CASSLGGGANNEQFF
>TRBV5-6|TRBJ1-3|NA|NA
TGTGCCAGCAGCTTGGACGAGGGCTCTGGAAACACCATATATTTT
CASSLDEGSGNTIYF
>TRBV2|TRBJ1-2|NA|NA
TGTGCCAGCAGCCCTGGACAGAGCTATGGCTACACCTTC
CASSPGQSYGYTF
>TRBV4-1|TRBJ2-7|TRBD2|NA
TGCGCCAGCAGCCAAAAAGGACTAGCGGGAGAAGTGATCTACGAGCAGTACTTC
CASSQKGLAGEVIYEQYF
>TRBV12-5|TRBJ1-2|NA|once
TGTGCTAGTGGTTTGGCGATCGGTTACACCTTC
CASGLAIGYTF
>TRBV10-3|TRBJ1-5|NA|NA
TGTGCCATCAGTGATGGTGGCCCCGAAAGTCAGCCCCAGCATTTT
CAISDGGPESQPQHF
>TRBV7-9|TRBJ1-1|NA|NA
TGTGCCAGCAGCCCGTCGACAGATGAAGCTTTCTTT
CASSPSTDEAFF
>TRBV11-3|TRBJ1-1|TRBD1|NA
TGTGCCAGCAGCCCGGGACAGGCTGGGAACACTGAAGCTTTCTTT
CASSPGQAGNTEAFF
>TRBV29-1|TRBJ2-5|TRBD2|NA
TGCAGCACCGCCCCTAGCGGGAGAACGGTAGAGACCCAGTACTTC
CSTAPSGRTVETQYF
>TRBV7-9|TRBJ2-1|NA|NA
TGTGCCAGCAGCTTAGTACAGGGTTACCGCAATGAGCAGTTCTTC
CASSLVQGYRNEQFF
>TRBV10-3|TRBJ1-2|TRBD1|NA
TGTGCCTCCAAGCCGGGACAGGACTATGGCTACACCTTC
CASKPGQDYGYTF
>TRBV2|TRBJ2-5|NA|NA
TGTGCCAGCAGTGCCAGGGGCGGGAGAGTTGCAGAGACCCAGTACTTC
CASSARGGRVAETQYF
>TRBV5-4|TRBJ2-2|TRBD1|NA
TGTGCCAGCAGCGTCCCGGGACAGGGACCCACCGGGGAGCTGTTTTTT
CASSVPGQGPTGELFF
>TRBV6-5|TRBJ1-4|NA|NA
TGTGCCAGCGGGAGAAATGAAAAACTGTTTTTT
CASGRNEKLFF